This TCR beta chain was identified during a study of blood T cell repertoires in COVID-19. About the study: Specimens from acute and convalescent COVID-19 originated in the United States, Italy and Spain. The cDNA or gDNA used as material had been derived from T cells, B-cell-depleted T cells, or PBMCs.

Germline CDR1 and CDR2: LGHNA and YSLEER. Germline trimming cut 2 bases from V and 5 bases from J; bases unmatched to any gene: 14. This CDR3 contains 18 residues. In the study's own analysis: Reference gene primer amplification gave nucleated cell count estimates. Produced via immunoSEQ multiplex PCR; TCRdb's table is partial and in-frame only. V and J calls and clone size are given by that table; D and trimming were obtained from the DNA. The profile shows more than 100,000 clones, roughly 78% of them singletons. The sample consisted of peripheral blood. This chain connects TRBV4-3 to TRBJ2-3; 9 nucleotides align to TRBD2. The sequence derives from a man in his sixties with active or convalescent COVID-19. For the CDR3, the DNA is TGCGCCAGCAGCCAAAGGGGCCGTAGGGGAGCGGGGGGAGATACGCAGTATTTT. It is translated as CASSQRGRRGAGGDTQYF.